This entry lists 23 T cell receptor beta chains sequenced from one sample in a study of shared clonotypes between healthy human individuals. Some clones are missing from TCRdb's copy, which holds only in-frame ones; the method was immunoSEQ multiplex PCR. This table holds over a million clones, around 78% found once. Sample: memory CD4+ T cells from PBMCs. This sample's subset: CD45RA-negative fraction. The source of these receptors is a man aged 18-30 years in good health. Some clones in this sample may be carry-over from other donors' samples.

Ten or more counts support this clone. The V gene is TRBV7-2, the J gene TRBJ2-3; D uncertain. This CDR3 region has 16 residues. Looked up from germline, CDR1 is SGHTA and CDR2 is FQGNSA. V was trimmed by 0 bases and J by 3 bases, leaving 13 bases between them. CDR3 sequence (DNA): TGTGCCAGCAGCTTAGCAGTCCTAGTGGAGACAGATACGCAGTATTTT. Its translation is CASSLAVLVETDTQYF.

The chain links TRBV7-8 to TRBJ1-1; 8 bases match TRBD1. The CDR3 contains 16 residues. Germline-derived CDR1 and CDR2 are SGHVS and FQNEAQ. The J segment lost 0 bases and the V segment lost 2 bases, leaving 5 bases of the junction unmatched. CDR3 nucleotides: TGTGCCAGCAGCTTAAACCCAGGGGGCCTGAACACTGAAGCTTTCTTT. Its protein is CASSLNPGGLNTEAFF.

The CDR3 DNA is TGTGCCAGCTCACCATTCTCGGGGGGTGGAGCGTACGAGCAGTACTTC. Its protein is CASSPFSGGGAYEQYF. The V and J genes are TRBV18 and TRBJ2-7; TRBD2 matches 7 bases. J gave up 4 bases and V 2 bases, and 11 bases lay outside the gene matches. This CDR3 region has 16 residues. Germline assignment: CDR1 KGHSH and CDR2 LQKENI.

This clone appeared many times. V is TRBV28 and J is TRBJ2-7; the match to TRBD2 covers 8 bases. The CDR3 extends over 14 amino acids. CDR1 and CDR2 (germline): MDHEN, SYDVKM. With V trimmed by 5 bases and J by 2 bases, 5 bases remained unmatched. CDR3 residues: CASSPQAGAYEQYF. CDR3 sequence (DNA): TGTGCCAGCAGTCCACAAGCGGGGGCCTACGAGCAGTACTTC.

Notes on this clone: A junction boundary mismatches the germline segment, possibly from a read error. Within the sample, other DNA sequences also encode this same CDR3. The rearrangement joins TRBV30 to TRBJ2-3, with D possibly matching TRBD2 (5 bases). CDR1 GTSNPN and CDR2 SVGIG come from the germline V gene (reference sequence). The CDR3 has 11 amino acids. The CDR3 nucleotides are TGCGCCTGGAGGCCGGGCTATACGCAGTATTTT. Its translation: CAWRPGYTQYF.

V usage is TRBV19 and J usage is TRBJ2-7; D ambiguous. This CDR3 has 15 residues. V lost 9 bases, J lost 3 bases, and 21 bases lay in between. CDR1 is LNHDA, CDR2 SQIVND, per germline (reference sequence). The DNA of the CDR3 is TGTGCCAGCCCTCCCGCATGGACGGGCAACTACGAGCAGTACTTC. This encodes CASPPAWTGNYEQYF.

DNA for the CDR3: TGCGCCAGCGGCGCCTTTCCTAGCACAGATACGCAGTATTTT. This sequence encodes CASGAFPSTDTQYF. The chain has TRBV5-1 and TRBJ2-3, with D uncertain. V lost 7 bases to trimming and J lost 0 bases, with 12 bases between them. Per germline, CDR1 SGHRS and CDR2 YFSETQ. The CDR3 has 14 amino acids.

This chain connects TRBV28 to TRBJ2-7; D remains unclear. Germline loops: CDR1 MDHEN, CDR2 SYDVKM. The CDR3 contains 15 residues. V shed 5 bases and J shed 2 bases, with 16 bases lying between them. This chain's CDR3 is CASSPRAPSTYEQYF. DNA for the CDR3: TGTGCCAGCAGTCCCCGGGCGCCCTCTACCTACGAGCAGTACTTC.

Comments on this clone: At the DNA level, this CDR3 is encoded by other sequences in the same sample as well. The chain recombines TRBV2 with TRBJ2-5; D unclear. Germline V gene sequence: CDR1 SNHLY, CDR2 FYNNEI. Trimming took off 3 bases at V and 7 bases at J, with 6 bases between the two ends. CDR3 length: 11 residues. The CDR3 reads CASSEPGTQYF. In nucleotides, the CDR3 is TGTGCCAGCAGTGAGCCAGGGACCCAGTACTTC.

Many counts were recorded for this clone. This chain links TRBV7-6 with TRBJ2-7; D is ambiguous. The CDR3 sequence is 12 residues long. V lost 4 bases and J lost 6, with 10 bases in between. The germline V gene encodes CDR1 SGHVS and CDR2 FNYEAQ. CDR3 DNA: TGTGCCAGCAGCTCAGTGATAGGCGAGCAGTACTTC. This encodes CASSSVIGEQYF.

A remark on this clone: This may stem from a read error, because a much larger clone lies one nucleotide away. This specimen includes other DNA sequences encoding the same CDR3. J is TRBJ1-6 and V is TRBV30; maybe TRBD1 (5 bases). The CDR3 totals 15 residues. Germline CDR1 GTSNPN, CDR2 SVGIG (reference sequence). CDR3 amino acids: CAWSVTGAANSPLHF. For the CDR3, the DNA is TGTGCCTGGAGTGTTACAGGTGCAGCTAATTCACCTCTCCACTTT.

This clone was observed once. The chain is built from TRBV7-9 and TRBJ2-1; 8 bases line up with TRBD2. Losses at the gene ends were 2 bases for V and 2 bases for J; bases not matched to a gene: 5. Germline V gene lookup returns CDR1 SEHNR and CDR2 FQNEAQ (reference sequence). The CDR3 consists of 16 residues. The CDR3 sequence is CASSLLAGSAYNEQFF. For the CDR3, the DNA is TGTGCCAGCAGCTTATTAGCGGGAAGCGCCTACAATGAGCAGTTCTTC.

The V and J genes are TRBV27 and TRBJ2-1, with 9 positions matching TRBD2. Germline V gives CDR1 MNHEY, CDR2 SMNVEV (reference sequence). The V and J ends lost 9 bases and 8 bases, in that order; junction bases with no gene match: 14. The CDR3 length is 15 residues. The chain's CDR3 is CARRKRGGRVYEQFF. The CDR3 nucleotides are TGTGCCAGAAGAAAGAGGGGCGGGAGGGTGTATGAGCAGTTCTTC.

The chain combines TRBV25-1 with TRBJ2-7; D is possibly TRBD1 (5 bases). Trimming shortened V by 4 bases and J by 0 bases, and 16 bases separated the two germline ends. This CDR3 has 16 amino acids. In germline, CDR1 is MGHDK, CDR2 SYGVNS. This CDR3 reads CASSATGLRSSYEQYF. The CDR3 DNA is TGTGCCAGCAGTGCAACAGGTCTAAGGAGCTCCTACGAGCAGTACTTC.

Notes on this clone: Different DNA sequences within this sample yield the same CDR3. The chain couples TRBV6-6 to TRBJ2-7; D is unresolved. The CDR3 is made up of 14 amino acids. The germline gives CDR1 MNHNY, CDR2 SVGAGI (reference sequence). Trimming removed 0 bases from V and 3 bases from J, with 9 bases in between. As DNA, the CDR3 is TGTGCCAGCAGTTACTCGAAGGGCGGCTACGAGCAGTACTTC. It translates to CASSYSKGGYEQYF.

The chain recombines TRBV7-9 with TRBJ1-2; D is undetermined. From germline, CDR1 is SEHNR and CDR2 FQNEAQ (reference sequence). This CDR3 has 12 residues. Trimming shortened V by 5 bases and J by 2 bases, and 6 bases separated the two germline ends. The CDR3, as DNA: TGTGCCAGCAGCACGGCAAACTATGGCTACACCTTC. Its protein is CASSTANYGYTF.

This clone was picked up one time. The J gene is TRBJ2-7, the V gene TRBV7-9; 7 bases fit TRBD1. The CDR3 covers 13 residues. Trimming at V came to 3 bases and at J to 3 bases, leaving 2 bases not matched to a gene. Germline CDR1 is SEHNR and CDR2 is FQNEAQ (reference sequence). CDR3 nucleotide sequence: TGTGCCAGCAGCTTGGACAGGCTCTACGAGCAGTACTTC. It specifies CASSLDRLYEQYF.

CDR3 amino acids: CASSSWDGEKLFF. CDR3 in DNA: TGTGCCAGCAGTTCTTGGGACGGGGAAAAACTGTTTTTT. The chain recombines TRBV6-5 with TRBJ1-4; tentatively, D is TRBD1 (5 bases). Germline CDR1 MNHEY, CDR2 SVGAGI. V was clipped by 4 bases and J by 8 bases, with 11 bases between them. CDR3 length: 13 residues.

This chain connects TRBV9 to TRBJ2-7; TRBD2 matches at 7 bases. V was pared by 7 bases and J by 3 bases, with 4 bases of the junction left unmatched. This CDR3 has 12 amino acids. The germline gives CDR1 SGDLS, CDR2 YYNGEE. The DNA for the CDR3 is TGTGCCAGCGGGAGGGCCCTCTACGAGCAGTACTTC. It is translated as CASGRALYEQYF.

The chain uses TRBV19 and TRBJ1-5; TRBD1 matches at 7 bases. Looked up from germline, CDR1 is LNHDA and CDR2 is SQIVND (reference sequence). With 7 bases clipped from V and 1 base from J, the junction kept 16 bases outside the gene matches. The CDR3 sequence is 18 residues long. CDR3 protein: CASTWGRSTGMSNQPQHF. Here the CDR3 DNA reads TGTGCCAGTACCTGGGGTAGGTCGACAGGGATGAGCAATCAGCCCCAGCATTTT.

This clone has a handful of counts. This chain joins TRBV10-3 and TRBJ2-1, with D possibly matching TRBD1 (7 bases). This CDR3 is built from 15 residues. Trimming took 10 bases from V and 3 from J, leaving 19 bases between them. Per the germline V gene, CDR1 is ENHRY and CDR2 is SYGVKD. CDR3 coding DNA: TGTGCCACCGAGTCGCGACAGGGAGGCTACAATGAGCAGTTCTTC. It translates to CATESRQGGYNEQFF.

V is TRBV7-2 and J is TRBJ2-1; weak D call: TRBD2 (5 bases). The germline CDR1 and CDR2 sequences are SGHTA and FQGNSA. V gave up 7 bases and J gave up 7 bases, with 14 bases separating them. This CDR3 is 13 amino acids long. The CDR3 sequence is CASTPARGNEQFF. CDR3 DNA: TGTGCCAGCACCCCGGCCCGCGGGAATGAGCAGTTCTTC.

This clone has just a few counts. The chain links TRBV5-6 to TRBJ1-2; no firm D call. Germline CDR1 and CDR2: SGHDT and YYEEEE. The CDR3 sequence is 14 residues long. Trimming pared 1 base from V and 0 bases from J, leaving 7 bases between. The CDR3 sequence is CASSLTDANYGYTF. The CDR3 DNA reads TGTGCCAGCAGCTTGACGGACGCTAACTATGGCTACACCTTC.